Presented here are 13 T cell receptor beta chains from one specimen sequenced in a study of shared T cell receptors in the human thymus. The assay was immunoSEQ multiplex PCR, and TCRdb's table has in-frame clones only and misses some. The sample includes hundreds of thousands of clones, approximately 89% of them seen just once. These data were also reused for a study on human thymus T cells.

Sequences were obtained from thymocytes. All receptors come from a boy younger than two with a congenital heart defect.

The rearrangement joins TRBV4-3 to TRBJ2-5, with 7 bases fitting TRBD2. Germline CDR1 is LGHNA and CDR2 is YSLEER. The V gene end was trimmed by 1 base and the J gene end by 5 bases; junction bases not matched to a gene: 13. The CDR3 has 17 amino acids. The CDR3 region has the DNA TGCGCCAGCAGCCAAGCTACTAGCGTAAAAAAGAGGGAGACCCAGTACTTC. The encoded protein is CASSQATSVKKRETQYF.

This chain uses TRBV29-1 with TRBJ2-6; possible D gene TRBD1, 5 bases. This CDR3 comprises 15 residues. V dropped 4 bases and J dropped 0 bases, with 10 bases sitting between them. Germline CDR1 and CDR2: SQVTM and ANQGSEA. CDR3 sequence (DNA): TGCAGCGTTGCCGCAGGGCACTCTGGGGCCAACGTCCTGACTTTC. Translating it yields CSVAAGHSGANVLTF.

The chain carries TRBV29-1 and TRBJ2-1; TRBD2 might be the D (6 bases). In germline, CDR1 is SQVTM, CDR2 ANQGSEA. Trimming removed 4 bases at V and 8 bases at J, with 12 bases between. The CDR3 totals 12 residues. The CDR3 DNA reads TGCAGCGTTGTGACTAGTTGGCATGAGCAGTTCTTC. It is translated as CSVVTSWHEQFF.

DNA for the CDR3: TGTGCCAGCAGTCTAAGCCGGGACAGCGGTGATGGCTACACCTTC. Its translation: CASSLSRDSGDGYTF. This sequence joins TRBV28 and TRBJ1-2, with 7 bases fitting TRBD1. The J segment lost 6 bases and the V segment lost 5 bases, leaving 12 bases of the junction unmatched. The CDR3 extends over 15 amino acids. The V gene's germline CDR1 is MDHEN and CDR2 SYDVKM.

CDR3 residues: CASSARTGSYEQYF. The CDR3 coding sequence is TGTGCCAGTAGTGCCCGGACAGGCAGCTACGAGCAGTACTTC. The rearrangement links TRBV19 to TRBJ2-7; 7 bases are a match to TRBD1. Germline V CDR1 and CDR2: LNHDA, SQIVND (reference sequence). The CDR3 has 14 residues. J lost 3 bases, V lost 5 bases, and 7 bases had no gene match. The variable domain in full, completed from reference TRBV19 and TRBJ2-7, reads DGGITQSPKYLFRKEGQNVTLSCEQNLNHDAMYWYRQDPGQGLRLIYYSQIVNDFQKGDIAEGYSVSREKKESFPLTVTSAQKNPTAFYLCASSARTGSYEQYFGPGTRLTVT.

V usage is TRBV4-3 and J usage is TRBJ2-2; D is possibly TRBD1 (5 bases). There are 16 residues in the CDR3. The V end lost 0 bases, the J end lost 6 bases, and 14 bases lay between the germline ends. Germline loops: CDR1 LGHNA, CDR2 YSLEER. The CDR3 region has the DNA TGCGCCAGCAGCCAAGATAACCCCCCCAGGGCCGGGGAGCTGTTTTTT. Amino acid sequence: CASSQDNPPRAGELFF.

This rearrangement joins TRBV27 to TRBJ1-6; D is unresolved. Germline V gene sequence: CDR1 MNHEY, CDR2 SMNVEV (reference sequence). V was clipped by 8 bases and J by 8 bases, with 13 bases between them. CDR3 size: 13 residues. In DNA, the CDR3 is TGTGCCAGCGGGTGCAGGAGGGATTCACCCCTCCACTTT. The encoded protein is CASGCRRDSPLHF.

This chain uses TRBV29-1 with TRBJ2-1, with 8 bases matching TRBD1. Germline V CDR1 and CDR2: SQVTM, ANQGSEA. This CDR3 has 15 amino acids. The junction had 5 bases not matched to a gene; V was cut back by 3 bases and J by 1 base. CDR3 bases: TGCAGCGTTGATCAGGGGGCTAAATCCTACAATGAGCAGTTCTTC. Encoded protein: CSVDQGAKSYNEQFF.

This clone has a handful of counts. The chain has TRBV19 and TRBJ1-5, with 10 positions matching TRBD1. This CDR3 contains 15 residues. Per germline, CDR1 LNHDA and CDR2 SQIVND (reference sequence). V was pared by 5 bases and J by 4 bases, with 5 bases of the junction left unmatched. The CDR3 loop is CASSPGTGVNQPQHF. Written as DNA, the CDR3 is TGTGCCAGTAGTCCAGGGACAGGGGTTAATCAGCCCCAGCATTTT.

This clone came up a few times. The chain couples TRBV15 to TRBJ1-1; 8 bases align to TRBD1. With 2 bases clipped from V and 4 bases from J, the junction kept 15 bases outside the gene matches. Germline V gene data show CDR1 as LNHNV and CDR2 as YYDKDF (reference sequence). CDR3 length: 18 residues. For the CDR3, the DNA is TGTGCCACCAGCAGAAGTCGGACAGGGTGCCAATCCGGCACTGAAGCTTTCTTT. This gives the protein CATSRSRTGCQSGTEAFF.

This clone has just a few counts. This chain connects TRBV6-1 to TRBJ2-1; D may be TRBD1 (6 bases). Trimming cost V 10 bases and J 4 bases, with 14 bases left between them. This CDR3 contains 13 residues. The V gene's germline CDR1 is MNHNS and CDR2 SASEGT. CDR3 residues: CATQGRVYNEQFF. The CDR3 DNA follows: TGTGCCACTCAGGGGAGAGTTTACAATGAGCAGTTCTTC.

As regards this clone: The junction shows a germline mismatch at one end, possibly a read error. This sample includes further DNA sequences coding for the same CDR3. The chain has TRBV4-1 and TRBJ1-2; TRBD1 matches at 8 bases. The CDR3 has 15 residues. Germline CDR1 MGHRA, CDR2 YSYEKL. CDR3 DNA sequence: TGCGCCAGCAGCAAAGACAGGGGTCCAGACTATGGCTACACCTTC. Translated, it gives CASSKDRGPDYGYTF.

V gene TRBV12-5 combines with J gene TRBJ1-1, with 8 bases identical to TRBD1. Germline CDR1 is LGHNT and CDR2 is FRNRAP. After removal of 2 bases from V and 5 bases from J, the junction contained 1 base not matched to a gene. This CDR3 has 13 amino acids. The DNA of the CDR3 is TGTGCTAGTGGTTTGACAGGGGGGACTGAAGCTTTCTTT. It codes for CASGLTGGTEAFF. Based on the CDR3 plus reference TRBV12-5 and TRBJ1-1, the full variable domain is DARVTQTPRHKVTEMGQEVTMRCQPILGHNTVFWYRQTMMQGLELLAYFRNRAPLDDSGMPKDRFSAEMPDATLATLKIQPSEPRDSAVYFCASGLTGGTEAFFGQGTRLTVV.